This T cell receptor beta chain was sequenced in a study of blood T cell repertoires in COVID-19. Whole-study context: T cells, B-cell-depleted T cells, or PBMCs supplied cDNA or gDNA.

In the source study's methods: Amplified reference gene primers provided the basis for estimating nucleated cell counts. Generated by immunoSEQ multiplex PCR, the TCRdb table keeps only in-frame clones and is missing some. The D gene and trimming were derived from the DNA, and the V and J assignments and clone size from that table. The sample has about 150,000 clones; roughly nine tenths are singletons. The germline gives CDR1 ENHRY, CDR2 SYGVKD. The CDR3 contains 17 residues. V lost 2 bases and J lost 2; bases outside the gene matches: 10. The genes are TRBV10-3 and TRBJ2-7; the match to TRBD1 covers 9 bases. The sequence was obtained from a woman aged 55-70 years with active COVID-19. Sequenced input: peripheral blood. The chain's CDR3 is CAISEKLAGTGPYEQYF. The DNA for the CDR3 is TGTGCCATCAGTGAGAAGTTGGCGGGGACAGGGCCCTACGAGCAGTACTTC.